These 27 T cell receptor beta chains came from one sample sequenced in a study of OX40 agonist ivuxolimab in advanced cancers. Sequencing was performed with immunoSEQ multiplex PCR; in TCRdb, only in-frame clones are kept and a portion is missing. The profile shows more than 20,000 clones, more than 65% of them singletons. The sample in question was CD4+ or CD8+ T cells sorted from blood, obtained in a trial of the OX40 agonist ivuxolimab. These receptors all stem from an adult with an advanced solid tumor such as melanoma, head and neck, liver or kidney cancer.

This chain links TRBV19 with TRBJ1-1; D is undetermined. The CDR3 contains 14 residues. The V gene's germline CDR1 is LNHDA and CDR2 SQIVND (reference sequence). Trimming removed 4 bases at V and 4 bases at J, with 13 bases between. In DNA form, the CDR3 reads TGTGCCAGTAGTACGCTAGGTCGGGGCACTGAAGCTTTCTTT. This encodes CASSTLGRGTEAFF.

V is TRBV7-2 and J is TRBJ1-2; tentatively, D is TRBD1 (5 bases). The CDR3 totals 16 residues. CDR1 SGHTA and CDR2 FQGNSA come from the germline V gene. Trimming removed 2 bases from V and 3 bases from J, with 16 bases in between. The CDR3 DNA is TGTGCCAGCAGCTTATCCCCAGGGCAACCACACTATGGCTACACCTTC. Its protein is CASSLSPGQPHYGYTF.

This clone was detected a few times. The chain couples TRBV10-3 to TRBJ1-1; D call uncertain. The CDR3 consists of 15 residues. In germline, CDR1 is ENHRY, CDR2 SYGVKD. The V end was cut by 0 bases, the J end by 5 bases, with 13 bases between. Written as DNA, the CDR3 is TGTGCCATCAGTGAGTCCGGCAAGGTATTGACTGAAGCTTTCTTT. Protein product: CAISESGKVLTEAFF.

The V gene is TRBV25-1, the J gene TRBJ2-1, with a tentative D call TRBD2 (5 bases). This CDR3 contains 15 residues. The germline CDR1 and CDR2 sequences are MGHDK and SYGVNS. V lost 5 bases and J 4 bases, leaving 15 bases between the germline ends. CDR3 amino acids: CASSSHLRVYNEQFF. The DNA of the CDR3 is TGTGCCAGCAGTTCCCACCTGAGGGTGTACAATGAGCAGTTCTTC.

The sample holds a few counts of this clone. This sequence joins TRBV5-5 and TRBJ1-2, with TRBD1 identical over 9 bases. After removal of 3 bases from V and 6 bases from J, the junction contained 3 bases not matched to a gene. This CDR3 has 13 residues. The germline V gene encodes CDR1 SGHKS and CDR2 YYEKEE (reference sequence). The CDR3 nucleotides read TGTGCCAGCAGCTCGGGACAGGGCGATGGCTACACCTTC. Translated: CASSSGQGDGYTF.

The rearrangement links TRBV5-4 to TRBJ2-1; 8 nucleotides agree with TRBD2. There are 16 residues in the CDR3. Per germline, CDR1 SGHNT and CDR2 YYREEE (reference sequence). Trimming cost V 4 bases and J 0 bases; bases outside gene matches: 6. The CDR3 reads CASSPGGVNSYNEQFF. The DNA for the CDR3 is TGTGCCAGCAGCCCGGGGGGGGTGAACTCCTACAATGAGCAGTTCTTC.

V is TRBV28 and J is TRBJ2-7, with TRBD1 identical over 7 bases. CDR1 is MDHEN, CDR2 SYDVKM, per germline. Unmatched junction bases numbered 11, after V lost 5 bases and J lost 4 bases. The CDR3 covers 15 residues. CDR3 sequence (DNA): TGTGCCAGCAGTATCCCCACGGGACAGAGATACGAGCAGTACTTC. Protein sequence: CASSIPTGQRYEQYF.

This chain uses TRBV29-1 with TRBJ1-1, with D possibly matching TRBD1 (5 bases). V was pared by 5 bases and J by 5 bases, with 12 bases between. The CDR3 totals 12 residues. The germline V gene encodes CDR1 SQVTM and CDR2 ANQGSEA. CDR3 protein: CSVMDIGTEAFF. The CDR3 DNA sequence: TGCAGCGTTATGGACATTGGAACTGAAGCTTTCTTT.

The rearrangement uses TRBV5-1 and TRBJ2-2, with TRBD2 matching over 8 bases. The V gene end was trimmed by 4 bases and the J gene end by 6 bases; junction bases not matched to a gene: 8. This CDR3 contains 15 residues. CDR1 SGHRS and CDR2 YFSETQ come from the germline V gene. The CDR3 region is CASSALAASSGELFF. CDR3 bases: TGCGCCAGCAGCGCACTAGCGGCCTCGTCCGGGGAGCTGTTTTTT.

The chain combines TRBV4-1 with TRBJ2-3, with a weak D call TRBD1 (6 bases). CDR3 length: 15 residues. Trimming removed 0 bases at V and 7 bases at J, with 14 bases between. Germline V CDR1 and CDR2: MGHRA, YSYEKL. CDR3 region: CASSQEGQGFYTQYF. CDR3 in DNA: TGCGCCAGCAGCCAAGAGGGTCAGGGGTTTTATACGCAGTATTTT.

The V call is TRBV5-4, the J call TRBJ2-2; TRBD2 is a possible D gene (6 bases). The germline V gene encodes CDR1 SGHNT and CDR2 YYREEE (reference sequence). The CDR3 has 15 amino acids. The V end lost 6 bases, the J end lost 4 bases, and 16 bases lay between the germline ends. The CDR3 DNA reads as TGTGCCAGCACCCAAGGACTATCACGCACCGGGGAGCTGTTTTTT. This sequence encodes CASTQGLSRTGELFF.

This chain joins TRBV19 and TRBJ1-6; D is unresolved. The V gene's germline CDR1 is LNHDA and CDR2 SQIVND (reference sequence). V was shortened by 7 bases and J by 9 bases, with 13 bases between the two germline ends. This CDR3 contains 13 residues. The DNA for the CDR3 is TGTGCCAGTACCACCGGTCATATTTCACCCCTCCACTTT. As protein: CASTTGHISPLHF. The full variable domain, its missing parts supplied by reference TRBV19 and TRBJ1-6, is DGGITQSPKYLFRKEGQNVTLSCEQNLNHDAMYWYRQDPGQGLRLIYYSQIVNDFQKGDIAEGYSVSREKKESFPLTVTSAQKNPTAFYLCASTTGHISPLHFGNGTRLTVT.

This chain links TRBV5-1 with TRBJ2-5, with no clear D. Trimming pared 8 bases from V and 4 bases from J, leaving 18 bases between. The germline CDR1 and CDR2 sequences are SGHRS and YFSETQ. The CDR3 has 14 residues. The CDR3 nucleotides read TGCGCCAGTAGACTGACCGATCAACGAGAGACCCAGTACTTC. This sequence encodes CASRLTDQRETQYF.

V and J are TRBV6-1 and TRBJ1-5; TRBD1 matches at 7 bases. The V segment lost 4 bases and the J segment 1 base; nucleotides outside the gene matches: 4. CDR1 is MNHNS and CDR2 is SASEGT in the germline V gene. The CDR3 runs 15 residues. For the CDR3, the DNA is TGTGCCAGCAGTGCGACAGGGACAAGCAATCAGCCCCAGCATTTT. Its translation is CASSATGTSNQPQHF.

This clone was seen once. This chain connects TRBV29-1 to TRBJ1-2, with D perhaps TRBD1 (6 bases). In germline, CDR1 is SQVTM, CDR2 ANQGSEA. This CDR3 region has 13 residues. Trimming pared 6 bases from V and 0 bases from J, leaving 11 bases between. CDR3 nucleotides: TGCAGCGTCCGGACAGCCGCTAACTATGGCTACACCTTC. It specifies CSVRTAANYGYTF.

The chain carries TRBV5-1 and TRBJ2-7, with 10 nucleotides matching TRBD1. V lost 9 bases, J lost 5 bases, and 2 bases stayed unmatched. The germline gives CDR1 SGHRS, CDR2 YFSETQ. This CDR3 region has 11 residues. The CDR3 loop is CATDRGHEQYF. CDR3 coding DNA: TGCGCCACCGACAGGGGGCACGAGCAGTACTTC. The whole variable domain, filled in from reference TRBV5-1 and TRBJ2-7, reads KAGVTQTPRYLIKTRGQQVTLSCSPISGHRSVSWYQQTPGQGLQFLFEYFSETQRNKGNFPGRFSGRQFSNSRSEMNVSTLELGDSALYLCATDRGHEQYFGPGTRLTVT.

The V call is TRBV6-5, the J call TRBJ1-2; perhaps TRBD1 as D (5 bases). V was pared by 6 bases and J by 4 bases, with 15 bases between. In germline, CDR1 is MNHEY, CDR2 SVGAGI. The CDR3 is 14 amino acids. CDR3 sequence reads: CASRRPAGVYGYTF. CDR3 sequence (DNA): TGTGCCAGCAGACGACCGGCGGGGGTCTATGGCTACACCTTC.

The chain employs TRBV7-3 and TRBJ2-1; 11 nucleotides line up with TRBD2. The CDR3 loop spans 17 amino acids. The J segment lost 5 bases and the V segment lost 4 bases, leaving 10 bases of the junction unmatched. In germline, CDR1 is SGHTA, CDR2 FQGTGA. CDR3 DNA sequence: TGTGCCAGCAGCTCCGCCCCAGGACTAGCGGGCAACAATGAGCAGTTCTTC. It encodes CASSSAPGLAGNNEQFF. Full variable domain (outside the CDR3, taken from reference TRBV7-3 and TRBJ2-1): GAGVSQTPSNKVTEKGKYVELRCDPISGHTALYWYRQSLGQGPEFLIYFQGTGAADDSGLPNDRFFAVRPEGSVSTLKIQRTERGDSAVYLCASSSAPGLAGNNEQFFGPGTRLTVL.

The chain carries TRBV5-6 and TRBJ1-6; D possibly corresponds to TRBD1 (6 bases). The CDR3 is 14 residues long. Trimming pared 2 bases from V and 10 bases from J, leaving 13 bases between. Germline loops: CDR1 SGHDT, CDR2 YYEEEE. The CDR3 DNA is TGTGCCAGCAGCTTCCAGGGAGGACAGTCACCCCTCCACTTT. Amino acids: CASSFQGGQSPLHF.

The CDR3: CASSPYTTGTDTQYF. The CDR3 nucleotides are TGTGCCAGCTCACCTTATACGACAGGCACAGATACGCAGTATTTT. The chain combines TRBV18 with TRBJ2-3, with a tentative D call TRBD1 (5 bases). The V gene's germline CDR1 is KGHSH and CDR2 LQKENI. The CDR3 has 15 amino acids. Trimming removed 3 bases at V and 1 base at J, with 11 bases between.

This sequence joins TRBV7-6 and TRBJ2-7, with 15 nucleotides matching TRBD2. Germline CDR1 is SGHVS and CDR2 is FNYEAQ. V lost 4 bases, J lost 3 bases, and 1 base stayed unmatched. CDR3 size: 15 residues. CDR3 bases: TGTGCCAGCAGCTCGGGACTAGCGGGGGGCTACGAGCAGTACTTC. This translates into CASSSGLAGGYEQYF.

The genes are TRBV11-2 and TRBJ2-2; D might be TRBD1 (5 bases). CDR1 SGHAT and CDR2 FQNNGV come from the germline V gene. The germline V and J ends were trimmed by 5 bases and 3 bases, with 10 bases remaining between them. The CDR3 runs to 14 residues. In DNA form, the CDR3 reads TGTGCCAGCAGCCATCAGGGCTACACCGGGGAGCTGTTTTTT. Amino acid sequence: CASSHQGYTGELFF.

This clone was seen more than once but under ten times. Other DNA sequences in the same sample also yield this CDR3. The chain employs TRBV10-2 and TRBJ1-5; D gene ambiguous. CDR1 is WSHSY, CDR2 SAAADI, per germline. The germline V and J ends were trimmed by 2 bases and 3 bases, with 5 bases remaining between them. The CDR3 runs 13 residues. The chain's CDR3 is CASSEGNNQPQHF. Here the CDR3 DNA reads TGCGCCAGCAGTGAGGGTAACAATCAGCCCCAGCATTTT.

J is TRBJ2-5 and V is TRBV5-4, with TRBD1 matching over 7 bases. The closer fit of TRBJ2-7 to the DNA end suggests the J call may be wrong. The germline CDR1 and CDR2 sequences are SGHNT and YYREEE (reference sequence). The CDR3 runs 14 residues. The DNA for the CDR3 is TGTGCCAGCAGCTTGCAGGGGGTCGTCCACGAGCAGTACTTC. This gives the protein CASSLQGVVHEQYF.

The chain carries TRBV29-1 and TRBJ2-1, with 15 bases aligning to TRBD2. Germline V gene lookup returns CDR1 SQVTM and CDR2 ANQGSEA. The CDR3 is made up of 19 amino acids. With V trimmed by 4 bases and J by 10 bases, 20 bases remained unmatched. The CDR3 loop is CSVAKAGLAGGSLPNEQFF. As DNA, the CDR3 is TGCAGCGTTGCTAAGGCGGGACTAGCGGGGGGCTCCCTCCCAAACGAGCAGTTCTTC.

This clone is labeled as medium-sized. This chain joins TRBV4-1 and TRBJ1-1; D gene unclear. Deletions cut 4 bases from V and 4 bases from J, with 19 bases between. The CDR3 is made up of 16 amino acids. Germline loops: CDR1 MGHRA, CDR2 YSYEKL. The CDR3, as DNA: TGCGCCAGCAGCCCATACGACATGGGCTTCGGCACTGAAGCTTTCTTT. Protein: CASSPYDMGFGTEAFF.

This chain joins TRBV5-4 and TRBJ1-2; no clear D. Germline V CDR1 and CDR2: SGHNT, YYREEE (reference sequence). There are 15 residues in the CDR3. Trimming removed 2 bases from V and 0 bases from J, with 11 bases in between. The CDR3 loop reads CASSFPRGTNYGYTF. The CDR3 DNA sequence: TGTGCCAGCAGCTTCCCCAGAGGGACTAACTATGGCTACACCTTC.